This entry lists 17 T cell receptor beta chains sequenced from one sample in a study of preoperative IRX-2 immunotherapy in early breast cancer. Documented treatment: preoperative locoregional IRX-2 cytokine immunotherapy. Here immunoSEQ multiplex PCR was the method, and the copy in TCRdb shows in-frame clones only, minus some. The sample contains 90,000 to 100,000 clones, just over 85% of which appear only once. Sample: tumor tissue, taken after IRX-2 immunotherapy. Receptors were obtained from a human donor with breast cancer.

This clone was seen once. The chain combines TRBV30 with TRBJ1-6, with D uncertain. V lost 5 bases and J 9 bases, leaving 14 bases between the germline ends. Per the germline V gene, CDR1 is GTSNPN and CDR2 is SVGIG (reference sequence). The CDR3 runs 13 residues. The DNA for the CDR3 is TGTGCCTGGGGTGGGCACTCAGGTTCACCCCTCCACTTT. Translation gives CAWGGHSGSPLHF.

The chain joins TRBV29-1 to TRBJ2-5, with 7 bases aligning to TRBD1. The CDR3 totals 13 residues. Germline loops: CDR1 SQVTM, CDR2 ANQGSEA. With V trimmed by 5 bases and J by 5 bases, 8 bases remained unmatched. The CDR3 is CSVKTGVGETQYF. The CDR3 DNA reads as TGCAGCGTTAAAACAGGGGTTGGGGAGACCCAGTACTTC.

The rearrangement links TRBV28 to TRBJ2-2; D may correspond to TRBD1 or TRBD2 (6 bases each). Germline CDR1 is MDHEN and CDR2 is SYDVKM. This CDR3 is built from 15 residues. V was pared by 8 bases and J by 5 bases, with 18 bases between. In DNA, the CDR3 is TGTGCCAGCTTATCCAGGGGAGGTGGTACCGGGGAGCTGTTTTTT. It encodes CASLSRGGGTGELFF.

The chain has TRBV28 and TRBJ2-1, with TRBD1 identical over 10 bases. Germline V CDR1 and CDR2: MDHEN, SYDVKM. J lost 7 bases, V lost 6 bases, and 12 bases had no gene match. The length of the CDR3 is 16 residues. CDR3 coding DNA: TGTGCCAGCAGGATAACGACAGGGGGCGTAAGGAATGAGCAGTTCTTC. Translating gives CASRITTGGVRNEQFF. Full variable domain (missing parts from reference TRBV28 and TRBJ2-1): DVKVTQSSRYLVKRTGEKVFLECVQDMDHENMFWYRQDPGLGLRLIYFSYDVKMKEKGDIPEGYSVSREKKERFSLILESASTNQTSMYLCASRITTGGVRNEQFFGPGTRLTVL.

V is TRBV7-4 and J is TRBJ2-5; 9 bases align to TRBD2. This CDR3 has 19 amino acids. Germline CDR1 reads SGHVT; CDR2 reads SQSDAQ. Trimming cost V 1 base and J 3 bases; bases outside gene matches: 15. The CDR3 nucleotides read TGTGCCAGCAGCTTAGACGTCGGGACTAGCCCAACTCACAAAGAGACCCAGTACTTC. Protein product: CASSLDVGTSPTHKETQYF.

The chain is built from TRBV25-1 and TRBJ1-1; 9 bases are shared with TRBD1. Germline loops: CDR1 MGHDK, CDR2 SYGVNS. Germline trimming cut 5 bases from V and 5 bases from J; bases unmatched to any gene: 6. The CDR3 consists of 14 residues. CDR3 sequence (DNA): TGTGCCAGCAGTAGGGGACAGGGTTGGACTGAAGCTTTCTTT. Translating it yields CASSRGQGWTEAFF.

This clone occurred once. The chain is built from TRBV18 and TRBJ2-1; D remains ambiguous. The germline V gene has CDR1 KGHSH and CDR2 LQKENI. The CDR3 sequence is 14 residues long. The V end lost 1 base, the J end lost 7 bases, and 11 bases lay between the germline ends. The CDR3 loop is CASSPLGELNEQFF. The CDR3 bases are TGTGCCAGCTCACCACTAGGAGAACTGAATGAGCAGTTCTTC.

V gene TRBV18 combines with J gene TRBJ1-5; D ambiguous. The ends were cut back, 1 base at V and 0 bases at J, with 10 bases in the middle. CDR1 is KGHSH, CDR2 LQKENI, per germline. The CDR3 runs to 16 residues. The CDR3: CASSPQGGYSNQPQHF. CDR3 DNA: TGTGCCAGCTCACCACAGGGTGGATATAGCAATCAGCCCCAGCATTTT.

The genes are TRBV6-1 and TRBJ1-2; no firm D call. CDR3 length: 16 residues. Deletions cut 0 bases from V and 2 bases from J, with 13 bases between. Germline assignment: CDR1 MNHNS and CDR2 SASEGT. As DNA, the CDR3 is TGTGCCAGCAGTGAAGCTTTATTGACGGCGAACTATGGCTACACCTTC. It is translated as CASSEALLTANYGYTF.

This clone was seen only once. J is TRBJ2-3 and V is TRBV30; unclear D gene. The CDR3 consists of 14 residues. Germline V gene lookup returns CDR1 GTSNPN and CDR2 SVGIG (reference sequence). Deletions cut 8 bases from V and 4 bases from J, with 19 bases between. The CDR3: CASSSAIRSDTQYF. In DNA form, the CDR3 reads TGTGCCAGCAGCTCGGCAATACGCTCAGATACGCAGTATTTT. Based on the CDR3 plus reference TRBV30 and TRBJ2-3, the full variable domain is SQTIHQWPATLVQPVGSPLSLECTVEGTSNPNLYWYRQAAGRGLQLLFYSVGIGQISSEVPQNLSASRPQDRQFILSSKKLLLSDSGFYLCASSSAIRSDTQYFGPGTRLTVL.

The J gene is TRBJ1-1, the V gene TRBV5-1; the D is unclear. Between the trimmed V and J ends, which lost 0 bases and 1 base, there was a span of 7 bases. CDR1 and CDR2 (germline): SGHRS, YFSETQ. The CDR3 has 14 amino acids. CDR3 in amino acids: CASSLDGQNTEAFF. The CDR3 DNA reads TGCGCCAGCAGCTTGGATGGCCAGAACACTGAAGCTTTCTTT. Using reference TRBV5-1 and TRBJ1-1 for the parts outside the CDR3, the full variable domain is KAGVTQTPRYLIKTRGQQVTLSCSPISGHRSVSWYQQTPGQGLQFLFEYFSETQRNKGNFPGRFSGRQFSNSRSEMNVSTLELGDSALYLCASSLDGQNTEAFFGQGTRLTVV.

This chain joins TRBV15 and TRBJ2-3; 10 positions match TRBD2. The CDR3 loop spans 16 amino acids. CDR1 and CDR2 from the germline V gene are LNHNV and YYDKDF (reference sequence). V shed 2 bases and J 0 bases; nucleotides not matched to a gene: 2. CDR3 DNA: TGTGCCACCAGCAGAACTAGCGGGACTAGCACAGATACGCAGTATTTT. Amino acid sequence: CATSRTSGTSTDTQYF.

The CDR3 DNA sequence: TGTGCCAGCTCCCATACCGGGACAGGGGGCCGTGAGCAGTTCTTC. Protein sequence: CASSHTGTGGREQFF. The chain couples TRBV18 to TRBJ2-1; 12 bases line up with TRBD1. Trimming took 6 bases from V and 9 from J; bases not matched to a gene: 9. The CDR3 contains 15 residues. The germline V gene has CDR1 KGHSH and CDR2 LQKENI.

The CDR3 nucleotides are TGTGCCAGCTCGGAAGGACAGGCGGGTACTGAAGCTTTCTTT. Translated, it gives CASSEGQAGTEAFF. V usage is TRBV18 and J usage is TRBJ1-1, with 7 bases identical to TRBD1. CDR3 size: 14 residues. Germline CDR1 and CDR2: KGHSH and LQKENI. J was trimmed by 5 bases and V by 6 bases; bases with no gene match: 9.

The V call is TRBV5-1, the J call TRBJ1-1; 8 bases line up with TRBD1. The length of the CDR3 is 22 residues. Trimming cost V 0 bases and J 0 bases; bases outside gene matches: 22. Germline V lookup: CDR1 SGHRS, CDR2 YFSETQ. CDR3 sequence (DNA): TGCGCCAGCAGCTTGGGTGGTTTCGCAGGGGGCGTTAAAAGGGCTATGAACACTGAAGCTTTCTTT. This encodes CASSLGGFAGGVKRAMNTEAFF.

The chain employs TRBV22-1 and TRBJ2-1; the table assigns TRBD2, which was not confirmed against the DNA. TRBV22-1 is noted as a pseudogene. This CDR3 spans 14 amino acids. This CDR3 is CASSWLASEPEQFF. The CDR3 nucleotides read TGTGCCAGCAGTTGGCTAGCGTCCGAGCCTGAGCAGTTCTTC.

The chain is built from TRBV5-1 and TRBJ2-1; no reliable D call. The CDR3 sequence is 17 residues long. Germline V gene lookup returns CDR1 SGHRS and CDR2 YFSETQ. Trimming left V 4 bases short and J 1 base short, with 18 bases between. The CDR3 sequence: CASSPRVVTRSYNEQFF. The CDR3 region has the DNA TGCGCCAGCAGCCCACGGGTAGTGACTCGTTCCTACAATGAGCAGTTCTTC.